A single sample is the source of the 3 T cell receptor beta chains below, sequenced in a study of T-cell memory formation after mild COVID-19. TCRdb used MiXCR to reprocess the 5' RACE reads, holding one entry per CDR3 protein. The table lists about 200,000 distinct CDR3 sequences, 15% to 20% of them singletons, with roughly 2.1% in the top ten. Material for sequencing was PBMCs or a T cell subset sorted from them (not recorded which). These receptors were taken from an adult woman who had mild COVID-19 (a few samples of this study predate the infection). Cell type and time point are not known.

In this sample, this clonotype turned up a few times. The chain joins TRBV11-3 to TRBJ2-1; D ambiguous. Per germline, CDR1 SGHNT and CDR2 YENEEA. The CDR3 extends over 12 amino acids. The V and J ends lost 5 bases and 5 bases respectively, with 7 bases between them. Written as DNA, the CDR3 is TGTGCCAGCAGCCCCGTAAACAATGAGCAGTTCTTC. Translated, it gives CASSPVNNEQFF.

This clonotype was seen a handful of times. The chain combines TRBV6-5 with TRBJ1-5; D ambiguous. This CDR3 has 13 amino acids. Trimming pared 7 bases from V and 3 bases from J, leaving 10 bases between. Germline V gene data show CDR1 as MNHEY and CDR2 as SVGAGI. CDR3 nucleotide sequence: TGTGCCAGCAAAAGGAATGACAATCAGCCCCAGCATTTT. Translating it yields CASKRNDNQPQHF.

The sample holds a few counts of this clonotype. The rearrangement links TRBV24-1 to TRBJ2-1; tentatively, D is TRBD2 (5 bases). V shed 0 bases and J shed 9 bases, with 11 bases lying between them. This CDR3 comprises 14 residues. CDR1 is KGHDR, CDR2 SFDVKD, per germline. CDR3: CATSDLLPSGEQFF. The CDR3 region has the DNA TGTGCCACCAGTGATTTGCTCCCAAGCGGTGAGCAGTTCTTC.